Listed below are T cell receptor beta chains from one sample, sequenced in a study of blood T cell repertoires in COVID-19. TCRdb keeps only in-frame clones here, not all; method: immunoSEQ multiplex PCR. The top ten clones hold more than 4.5% of a sample with approximately 250,000 clones, approximately 86% of them seen once. Sequenced sample: peripheral blood. The origin of the receptors is a woman aged 55-69 years with COVID-19, enrolled during active disease. Each CDR3 is given with its conserved first and last residue. A D gene is named only where the DNA matches it firmly. Size is stated for part of the rows, as once, few or many counts, or as a class when the clone is expanded.

cdr3_aa cdr3_nt j_call d_call v_call clone_size
CASSPPGGVTYDYGYTF TGTGCCAGCTCACCACCTGGGGGCGTAACTTATGACTATGGCTACACCTTC TRBJ1-2 NA TRBV18 NA
CASSQAGQPQHF TGTGCCAGCAGCCAAGCCGGGCAGCCCCAGCATTTT TRBJ1-5 NA TRBV3-1/TRBV3-2 NA
CSVEVGPGETQYF TGCAGCGTTGAGGTGGGCCCGGGGGAGACCCAGTACTTC TRBJ2-5 NA TRBV29-1 NA
CASSTYRGNTEAFF TGTGCCAGCAGTACCTACAGGGGAAACACTGAAGCTTTCTTT TRBJ1-1 TRBD1 TRBV27 NA
CASSLKPDTEAFF TGTGCCAGCAGTTTAAAGCCGGACACTGAAGCTTTCTTT TRBJ1-1 NA TRBV28 NA
CASIIGGAGSYGYTF TGTGCCAGCATCATAGGGGGGGCAGGCAGCTATGGCTACACCTTC TRBJ1-2 NA TRBV5-6 NA
CASRGGTVQEKLFF TGTGCCAGCAGGGGGGGGACGGTCCAAGAAAAACTGTTTTTT TRBJ1-4 NA TRBV28 NA
CASSILTGGEQYF TGTGCCAGCAGCATACTTACCGGGGGCGAGCAGTACTTC TRBJ2-7 NA TRBV6-6 NA
CASSLTDSLSNQPQHF TGTGCCAGCAGCTTGACAGACAGCCTTAGCAATCAGCCCCAGCATTTT TRBJ1-5 NA TRBV7-8 NA
CSVFRGIGAFF TGCAGCGTGTTTCGAGGGATTGGAGCTTTCTTT TRBJ1-1 NA TRBV29-1 NA
CASSSGGGYTF TGTGCCAGCAGCTCAGGGGGCGGCTACACCTTC TRBJ1-2 TRBD1 TRBV7-2 NA
CAWSVRRQSNEAFF TGTGCCTGGAGTGTGAGGAGGCAGTCAAATGAAGCTTTCTTT TRBJ1-1 NA TRBV30 few
CASSESGKGNYGYTF TGTGCCAGCAGTGAATCCGGGAAGGGTAACTATGGCTACACCTTC TRBJ1-2 NA TRBV25-1 NA
CASSPRTSGATGELFF TGTGCCAGCTCACCGAGAACCTCAGGGGCCACCGGGGAGCTGTTTTTT TRBJ2-2 NA TRBV18 NA
CASREQGSGNTIYF TGTGCCAGCAGGGAACAGGGGTCTGGAAACACCATATATTTT TRBJ1-3 TRBD1 TRBV14 once
CASSLRGNTEAFF TGTGCCAGCAGCTTAAGGGGGAACACTGAAGCTTTCTTT TRBJ1-1 NA TRBV7-8 NA
CASKGTPGLREAFF TGTGCCAGCAAAGGGACACCTGGACTGCGGGAAGCTTTCTTT TRBJ1-1 NA TRBV5-6 NA
CASSGPSGRGEQYF TGTGCCAGCAGCGGTCCTAGCGGGAGGGGCGAGCAGTACTTC TRBJ2-7 TRBD2 TRBV6-2/TRBV6-3 NA
CASRHLGLASGELFF TGTGCCAGCAGACACCTGGGACTAGCGTCCGGGGAGCTGTTTTTT TRBJ2-2 TRBD2 TRBV6-5 NA
CASSLGPSGTYEQYF TGTGCCAGCAGCTTGGGCCCCAGCGGGACCTACGAGCAGTACTTC TRBJ2-7 TRBD2 TRBV5-5 NA
CASSQQGARYEQYF TGTGCCAGCAGCCAACAGGGGGCGAGGTACGAGCAGTACTTC TRBJ2-7 TRBD1 TRBV7-9 NA
CASSYGLSGANVLTF TGTGCCAGCAGTTACGGACTTTCTGGGGCCAACGTCCTGACTTTC TRBJ2-6 NA TRBV6-5 few
CASSGRGLSEKLFF TGTGCCAGCAGCGGCAGGGGGCTTAGTGAAAAACTGTTTTTT TRBJ1-4 TRBD1 TRBV5-6 NA
CSVSDTFTGELFF TGCAGCGTTTCAGATACGTTCACCGGGGAGCTGTTTTTT TRBJ2-2 NA TRBV29-1 NA